The present entry profiles one T cell receptor (beta chain) with its context. As yet, its antigen is unknown. This sample was included in a study of OX40 agonist ivuxolimab in advanced cancers. Overall study: An anti-OX40 (CD134) antibody with agonistic activity, ivuxolimab, was administered to patients. Regarding the study as a whole: At doses 0.1 to 3.0 mg/kg, CD4+ and CD8+ clones expanded.

Germline CDR1 and CDR2: SGHRS and YFSETQ. The V and J ends lost 6 bases and 2 bases respectively, with 14 bases between them. This CDR3 is built from 14 residues. Data came from immunoSEQ multiplex PCR; TCRdb stores just in-frame clones and leaves some out. The profile covers more than 40,000 clones, with around nine tenths appearing a single time and 7.8% taken by the ten largest. The chain employs TRBV5-1 and TRBJ2-5, with a possible D match to TRBD1 (5 bases). The source was CD4+ or CD8+ T cells sorted from blood, collected in a trial of the OX40 agonist ivuxolimab. The origin of this receptor is an adult with an advanced solid tumor such as melanoma, head and neck, liver or kidney cancer. The CDR3 coding sequence is TGCGCCAGCATAGGGGCACCCCCTCAAGAGACCCAGTACTTC. Translated, it gives CASIGAPPQETQYF.